This T cell receptor beta chain was identified in a study of cytomegalovirus exposure and HLA in healthy donors (dated by TCRdb to about 2017). Study-wide context: The 650 to 750 repertoires of the first cohort and the 95 to 150 validation repertoires were produced on the same platform, according to a later analysis. The study aimed to test whether signatures of past pathogen exposure could be identified by cataloging public T cell receptors. Along with the approximately 650-subject first cohort, a separate validation cohort of over a hundred different subjects was used. The study combined high-throughput TCR immunosequencing, statistical association of individual TCRs with disease status, and machine learning to predict cytomegalovirus infection status. Study-wide findings and limitations: While some public TCRs were present in many individuals, most TCR sequences turned up only very rarely across donors. The study gave a list of roughly 150 TCR beta chains associated with cytomegalovirus. Subsequent analysis determined that TCRs grouped into clusters in the first cohort also showed a tendency toward co-occurrence across the roughly 130 validation repertoires, and approximately 93% of cluster scores exceeded 0. The validation cohort had no HLA typing available for a later analysis, so co-occurrence within that cohort was assessed over all 130 or so repertoires. In both the original and validation cohorts, the classifier was reported to diagnose cytomegalovirus status with high specificity and sensitivity. It was suggested by the authors that the approach could potentially be generalized to other disease states and immunological phenotypes. In vitro tests confirmed that a few of the cytomegalovirus-associated TCR beta chains recognize cytomegalovirus antigens.

Libraries were made using the immunoSEQ multiplex PCR assay. Concerning the study's data processing: A statistical classification framework was built to diagnose cytomegalovirus status from the catalog of TCR beta chain sequences. The immuneACCESS repertoire file appears here via TCRdb, limited to in-frame rearrangements. These files lack a portion of the clones; in checked studies, under half of the deficit traces to unresolved V genes, and the cause of the others is not known. V, J and clone size were drawn from that table, and D and trimming were deduced from the DNA. Within this sample are a few hundred thousand clones, with 80% to 85% of them counted one time only. Around 15% of the sample rests with the top ten. A remark on this clone: What antigen it recognizes has not been identified. One base away there is no much larger clone; base qualities are not given.

Donors formed part of the validation cohort, which comprised about 130 subjects and was distinct from the first cohort of roughly 600 subjects. The clonotype was recovered from a woman aged 25 to 39 in good health and CMV-seropositive. The sequenced sample was PBMCs.

The nucleotides read TGTGCCAGCAGCGTAAGTAGCGGGACCCACCGGGGAGAGCAGTACTTC. Its protein reads: CASSVSSGTHRGEQYF. The chain is made from TRBV9 and TRBJ2-7, with 8 central nucleotides matching TRBD2. The CDR3 runs 16 residues from the cysteine to the phenylalanine. Of all the DNA, just the CDR3 is kept, 48 bases in frame from base 1. CDR1 and CDR2, per the germline V gene, are SGDLS and YYNGEE. Germline trimming amounts to 1 base on V and 7 bases on J, with 13 as the count of junction bases outside the gene matches.